These 25 T cell receptor beta chains share one sample of origin, sequenced in a study of blood T cell repertoires in COVID-19. Profiling relied on immunoSEQ multiplex PCR, and the TCRdb table lists in-frame clones only, not all of them. Among around 200,000 clones listed, about 90% were seen once. Sequencing was performed on PBMCs or T cells enriched from blood (not recorded which). Source of these receptors: a man younger than 45 who had recovered from COVID-19.

The DNA of the CDR3 is TGTGCCAGCAGCCAAGATTCGGACAGGGTTACTGGCTACACCTTC. Its protein is CASSQDSDRVTGYTF. This chain uses TRBV3-1 (or the pseudogene TRBV3-2) with TRBJ1-2; 8 bases agree with TRBD1. V lost 0 bases and J lost 7; bases outside the gene matches: 7. CDR1 and CDR2 (germline): LGHDT, YNNKEL (reference sequence). This CDR3 contains 15 residues.

V is TRBV29-1 and J is TRBJ1-1; 8 nucleotides agree with TRBD1. CDR3 size: 14 residues. Trimming cost V 6 bases and J 3 bases; bases outside gene matches: 9. CDR1 and CDR2 from the germline V gene are SQVTM and ANQGSEA. In nucleotides, the CDR3 is TGCAGCGTGGAACCAGGACAGGGATACACTGAAGCTTTCTTT. Protein sequence: CSVEPGQGYTEAFF.

V usage is TRBV7-9 and J usage is TRBJ1-1; weak D call: TRBD1 (5 bases). Trimming took 5 bases from V and 0 from J, leaving 16 bases between them. Germline V gene data show CDR1 as SEHNR and CDR2 as FQNEAQ (reference sequence). This CDR3 contains 16 residues. CDR3 amino acids: CASSPSRAGLNTEAFF. The CDR3 coding sequence is TGTGCCAGCAGCCCGTCTAGGGCAGGGCTGAACACTGAAGCTTTCTTT.

V and J are TRBV28 and TRBJ2-7; 8 bases agree with TRBD1. Trimming cost V 2 bases and J 0 bases; bases outside gene matches: 9. The CDR3 is 17 residues long. Germline CDR1 MDHEN, CDR2 SYDVKM. CDR3 sequence (DNA): TGTGCCAGCAGTTTACCCATCGGGACAGGTGTCTCCTACGAGCAGTACTTC. It translates to CASSLPIGTGVSYEQYF.

This rearrangement joins TRBV4-3 to TRBJ1-2, with a possible D match to TRBD1 (6 bases). This CDR3 contains 15 residues. Trimming shortened V by 4 bases and J by 4 bases, and 16 bases separated the two germline ends. Germline CDR1 and CDR2: LGHNA and YSLEER. The CDR3: CASSPSHRAGYGYTF. The DNA for the CDR3 is TGCGCCAGCAGCCCGTCTCACAGGGCCGGCTATGGCTACACCTTC.

V is TRBV7-6 and J is TRBJ2-1; weak D call: TRBD2 (6 bases). Germline CDR1 reads SGHVS; CDR2 reads FNYEAQ. The V gene lost 5 bases and the J gene lost 4 bases, with 9 bases spanning the gap. The CDR3 is 13 amino acids. DNA for the CDR3: TGTGCCAGCAGCACGACTAGATACAATGAGCAGTTCTTC. This sequence encodes CASSTTRYNEQFF.

The V and J genes are TRBV7-6 and TRBJ1-1, with TRBD1 matching over 8 bases. Losses at the gene ends were 1 base for V and 0 bases for J; bases not matched to a gene: 4. CDR1 SGHVS and CDR2 FNYEAQ come from the germline V gene. The CDR3 is made up of 16 amino acids. In nucleotides, the CDR3 is TGTGCCAGCAGCTTAGGCAGGGGGCGATTGAACACTGAAGCTTTCTTT. Protein product: CASSLGRGRLNTEAFF. Together with reference TRBV7-6 and TRBJ1-1, the CDR3 gives the full variable domain: GAGVSQSPRYKVTKRGQDVALRCDPISGHVSLYWYRQALGQGPEFLTYFNYEAQQDKSGLPNDRFSAERPEGSISTLTIQRTEQRDSAMYRCASSLGRGRLNTEAFFGQGTRLTVV.

This clone was seen a single time. This chain joins TRBV5-6 and TRBJ2-1, with D unclear. The ends were cut back, 0 bases at V and 0 bases at J, with 10 bases in the middle. The CDR3 loop spans 16 amino acids. CDR1 is SGHDT, CDR2 YYEEEE, per germline. The CDR3: CASSLGGLSSYNEQFF. CDR3 nucleotides: TGTGCCAGCAGCTTGGGAGGTCTTAGCTCCTACAATGAGCAGTTCTTC.

This clone has a handful of counts. The rearrangement uses TRBV5-1 and TRBJ2-7, with D maybe TRBD2 (5 bases). V gave up 0 bases and J gave up 3 bases, with 10 bases separating them. Per the germline V gene, CDR1 is SGHRS and CDR2 is YFSETQ. CDR3 length: 14 residues. CDR3 region: CASSLELVNYEQYF. The CDR3, as DNA: TGCGCCAGCAGCTTGGAACTAGTGAACTACGAGCAGTACTTC. The full variable domain, rest sourced from reference TRBV5-1 and TRBJ2-7, is KAGVTQTPRYLIKTRGQQVTLSCSPISGHRSVSWYQQTPGQGLQFLFEYFSETQRNKGNFPGRFSGRQFSNSRSEMNVSTLELGDSALYLCASSLELVNYEQYFGPGTRLTVT.

The rearrangement links TRBV28 to TRBJ1-2; 7 nucleotides match TRBD1. The CDR3 covers 14 residues. Germline V gives CDR1 MDHEN, CDR2 SYDVKM. Trimming took 3 bases from V and 2 from J; bases not matched to a gene: 3. CDR3 in DNA: TGTGCCAGCAGTTTGGAGACAGGGAACTATGGCTACACCTTC. It specifies CASSLETGNYGYTF.

The chain couples TRBV10-3 to TRBJ2-1; 10 nucleotides line up with TRBD1. In germline, CDR1 is ENHRY, CDR2 SYGVKD. With V trimmed by 9 bases and J by 5 bases, 7 bases remained unmatched. The CDR3 totals 14 residues. DNA for the CDR3: TGTGCCATAACTTGGGACAGGGGTCACAATGAGCAGTTCTTC. Its translation: CAITWDRGHNEQFF.

This clone appeared a few times. The chain has TRBV5-4 and TRBJ1-4, with D tentatively TRBD1 (5 bases). Germline V gene sequence: CDR1 SGHNT, CDR2 YYREEE (reference sequence). This CDR3 region has 15 residues. Trimming pared 1 base from V and 5 bases from J, leaving 12 bases between. CDR3 residues: CASSLSATGNEKLFF. The DNA of the CDR3 is TGTGCCAGCAGCTTGAGTGCTACAGGAAATGAAAAACTGTTTTTT.

J is TRBJ2-1 and V is TRBV15; tentatively, D is TRBD2 (5 bases). The CDR3 runs to 11 residues. Germline V gene lookup returns CDR1 LNHNV and CDR2 YYDKDF (reference sequence). V was pared by 3 bases and J by 9 bases, with 6 bases between. The CDR3 protein is CATSRAGEQFF. CDR3 nucleotides: TGTGCCACCAGCAGGGCGGGTGAGCAGTTCTTC. The whole variable domain, filled in from reference TRBV15 and TRBJ2-1, reads DAMVIQNPRYQVTQFGKPVTLSCSQTLNHNVMYWYQQKSSQAPKLLFHYYDKDFNNEADTPDNFQSRRPNTSFCFLDIRSPGLGDTAMYLCATSRAGEQFFGPGTRLTVL.

The chain links TRBV25-1 to TRBJ2-3; possible D gene TRBD2, 7 bases. The germline V gene encodes CDR1 MGHDK and CDR2 SYGVNS. Trimming took 5 bases from V and 5 from J, leaving 14 bases between them. The CDR3 has 14 residues. CDR3 in DNA: TGTGCCAGCAGTAGGGGGGGCCCCAAAGATACGCAGTATTTT. Translating it yields CASSRGGPKDTQYF.

The gene calls are TRBV7-8 and TRBJ1-3, with 8 bases aligning to TRBD1. In germline, CDR1 is SGHVS, CDR2 FQNEAQ. The CDR3 has 16 amino acids. V dropped 5 bases and J dropped 0; count of bases not matched to a gene: 6. The CDR3 here is CASSPHTGGSGNTIYF. The CDR3 DNA reads as TGTGCCAGCAGCCCACACACAGGGGGCTCTGGAAACACCATATATTTT.

This chain links TRBV7-9 with TRBJ2-7, with TRBD1 matching over 7 bases. Losses at the gene ends were 3 bases for V and 3 bases for J; bases not matched to a gene: 17. CDR1 and CDR2 from the germline V gene are SEHNR and FQNEAQ (reference sequence). This CDR3 is 18 amino acids long. The DNA of the CDR3 is TGTGCCAGCAGCTTTTTATTTGGGGAAGGGACAGCCGTCTACGAGCAGTACTTC. Translating gives CASSFLFGEGTAVYEQYF.

The chain links TRBV2 to TRBJ2-7; 13 nucleotides line up with TRBD2. V shed 6 bases, J shed 5 bases, and the junction held 13 bases outside the gene matches. There are 17 residues in the CDR3. Germline V gives CDR1 SNHLY, CDR2 FYNNEI. The CDR3 region has the DNA TGTGCCAGCAGCCCCCGACGAAGACTAGCGGGAGGTCACGAGCAGTACTTC. This encodes CASSPRRRLAGGHEQYF.

DNA for the CDR3: TGTGCCAGCAGCGCAGTAGCCGGCTTAGGCGATGAGCAGTTCTTC. Encoded protein: CASSAVAGLGDEQFF. The V call is TRBV9, the J call TRBJ2-1; D is uncertain. Germline lookup yields CDR1 SGDLS and CDR2 YYNGEE. The CDR3 extends over 15 amino acids. Trimming shortened V by 3 bases and J by 8 bases, and 18 bases separated the two germline ends.

The genes are TRBV19 and TRBJ1-1, with 9 bases fitting TRBD1. V lost 6 bases and J lost 0; bases outside the gene matches: 5. Looked up from germline, CDR1 is LNHDA and CDR2 is SQIVND (reference sequence). CDR3 size: 15 residues. The CDR3 nucleotides read TGTGCCAGTAGCCGGGACAGGGTGATGAACACTGAAGCTTTCTTT. This gives the protein CASSRDRVMNTEAFF.

The chain combines TRBV7-2 with TRBJ2-3; unclear D gene. CDR3 length equals 14 residues. CDR1 SGHTA and CDR2 FQGNSA come from the germline V gene. The ends were cut back, 5 bases at V and 0 bases at J, with 9 bases in the middle. The CDR3 loop reads CASSPPPSTDTQYF. CDR3 sequence (DNA): TGTGCCAGCAGCCCCCCCCCTAGCACAGATACGCAGTATTTT.

V usage is TRBV6-2 or TRBV6-3 and J usage is TRBJ2-2, with TRBD2 as a possible D gene (5 bases). V gave up 0 bases and J gave up 13 bases, with 15 bases separating them. The CDR3 contains 14 residues. CDR1 MNHEY and CDR2 SVGEGT come from the germline V gene. CDR3 DNA sequence: TGTGCCAGCAGTTACTCGGCCGCGGGCCTGGCGCTGTTTTTT. The encoded protein is CASSYSAAGLALFF.

The rearrangement uses TRBV5-4 and TRBJ1-6; 9 bases align to TRBD1. Germline CDR1 SGHNT, CDR2 YYREEE (reference sequence). The CDR3 contains 15 residues. J lost 6 bases, V lost 4 bases, and 5 bases had no gene match. In DNA, the CDR3 is TGTGCCAGCAGCATACCGGGACAGGGTAATTCACCCCTCCACTTT. It specifies CASSIPGQGNSPLHF.

CDR3: CASQAGSNEQFF. Written as DNA, the CDR3 is TGTGCCAGCCAAGCGGGATCCAATGAGCAGTTCTTC. J is TRBJ2-1 and V is TRBV5-4, with TRBD2 identical over 7 bases. The CDR3 covers 12 residues. CDR1 SGHNT and CDR2 YYREEE come from the germline V gene (reference sequence). Trimming at V came to 7 bases and at J to 6 bases, leaving 4 bases not matched to a gene.

This clone was picked up one time. The chain links TRBV6-2 or TRBV6-3 to TRBJ1-1, with D possibly being TRBD1 (6 bases). This CDR3 has 15 residues. Looked up from germline, CDR1 is MNHEY and CDR2 is SVGEGT. The V gene lost 6 bases and the J gene lost 6 bases, with 20 bases spanning the gap. CDR3 in DNA: TGTGCCAGCAGCCCACGAACAGGGTTCAGCCCTGAAGCTTTCTTT. Translation: CASSPRTGFSPEAFF.

Only one count was recorded for this clone. This chain uses TRBV4-1 with TRBJ1-1; D gene ambiguous. The germline V and J ends were trimmed by 0 bases and 11 bases, with 7 bases remaining between them. Looked up from germline, CDR1 is MGHRA and CDR2 is YSYEKL. CDR3 length: 11 amino acids. CDR3 protein: CASSQDQEAFF. CDR3 in DNA: TGCGCCAGCAGCCAAGATCAAGAGGCTTTCTTT.